The clone carrying this TCR beta chain was detected once. This sample's treatment: 15 to 20 received Ad26.COV2.S at low or high dose, single or two shots; 5 received placebo; per-sample allocation not given. Samples were taken on day 63 after the first vaccine or placebo injection. Germline loops: CDR1 SGHTA, CDR2 FQGNSA. V lost 0 bases, J lost 9 bases, and 14 bases stayed unmatched. The CDR3 covers 17 residues. The data were obtained in a study of Ad26.COV2.S vaccination and SARS-CoV-2 variants. Study in general: As a participant in COV1001, the donor was in the Ad26.COV2.S trial arm.

Method: immunoSEQ multiplex PCR; TCRdb's copy keeps in-frame clones and lacks some. The sample lists about 400,000 clones, 88% seen once, with 3.6% in the top ten. The sample consisted of peripheral blood, taken in a trial of Ad26.COV2.S vaccine versus placebo. V usage is TRBV7-2 and J usage is TRBJ2-1; 7 positions match TRBD2. The sequence was obtained from a person between 18 and 59 years old who received the Ad26.COV2.S COVID-19 vaccine or a placebo. DNA of the CDR3: TGTGCCAGCAGCTTAGCCCCCCGCGGGGGTCCCTTAGGTGAGCAGTTCTTC. Translation: CASSLAPRGGPLGEQFF.